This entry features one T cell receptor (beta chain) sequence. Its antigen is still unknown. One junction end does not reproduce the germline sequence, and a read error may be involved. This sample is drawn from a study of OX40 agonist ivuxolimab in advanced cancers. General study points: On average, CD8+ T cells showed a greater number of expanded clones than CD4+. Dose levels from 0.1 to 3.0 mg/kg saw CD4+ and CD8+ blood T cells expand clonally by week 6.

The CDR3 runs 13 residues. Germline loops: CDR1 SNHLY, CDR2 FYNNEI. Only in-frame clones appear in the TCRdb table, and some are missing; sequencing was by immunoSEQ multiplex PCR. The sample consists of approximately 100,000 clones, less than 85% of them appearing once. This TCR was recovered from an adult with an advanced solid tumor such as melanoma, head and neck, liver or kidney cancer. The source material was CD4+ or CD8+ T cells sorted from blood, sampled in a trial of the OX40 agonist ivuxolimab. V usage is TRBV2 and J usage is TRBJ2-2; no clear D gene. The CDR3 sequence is CASCEGIFGELFF. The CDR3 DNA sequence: TGTGCCAGCTGTGAAGGAATTTTCGGGGAGCTGTTTTTT.